This T cell receptor (beta chain) comes out of a study of blood T cell repertoires in COVID-19 (TCRdb year 2020). Context from the whole study: The collaborator samples originated in the United States, Italy and Spain and spanned the acute and convalescent phases of COVID-19. Samples came from the ongoing ImmuneRACE study (first 160 participants) plus 1,254 subjects from 6 global collaborators. Where HLA class I and class II types were available, the types were taken from metadata supplied by the sample provider, not from assay-based typing. The repertoires were released in a freely available public database meant as a resource for research on the immune response to SARS-CoV-2. Deeply sampled blood TCRbeta repertoires from subjects exposed to, actively infected with, or recovered from COVID-19 were included in the dataset. The material from the prospective study consisted of cDNA or gDNA derived from T cells, B-cell-depleted T cells, or PBMCs. A de-identified subject ID, COVID-19 status, age in years and sex were almost always included in the sample metadata.

With respect to this clone: The antigen this receptor binds is unknown. Per-base quality was not reported, and no clone a single base away is much larger than it.

What the authors observed across the whole study: How much clinical and demographic metadata was included differed by source and by participant, and the metadata was provided uncurated.

Each collaborating institution followed its own protocols to collect whole blood in K2EDTA tubes. For TCRbeta analysis, collaborators shipped samples as frozen whole blood, isolated PBMCs, or DNA extracted from either of those sample types. The immunoSEQ Assay, a bias-controlled multiplex PCR, was used to amplify TCRbeta CDR3 regions from genomic DNA. Under the source paper's analysis protocol: The number of nucleated cells in each sample was estimated by amplification of reference gene primers within the assay. Sequence reads were collapsed and filtered to measure the absolute abundance of every unique TCRbeta CDR3 rearrangement. For each sample, productive Simpson clonality was calculated by taking the square root of Simpson's diversity index across productive rearrangements. TCRdb obtained this table from immuneACCESS and retained in-frame rearrangements with V and J assigned. These tables miss some clones; where compared with another copy, unresolved V genes account for less than half of the shortfall, and the remainder is unexplained. V and J calls and clone size are those listed in that table; D and trimming were worked out from the DNA. Within this sample are some 100,000 clones, with 82% of them counted one time only. Of the sample, more than 5.5% is held by the ten largest clones.

The sample consisted of peripheral blood. The TCR was taken from a man between 50 and 59 years old with active or convalescent COVID-19.

The nucleotides are TGTGCCAGCAGCTCCGGGGGTCTCATAGAGACCCAGTACTTC. This encodes CASSSGGLIETQYF. The chain is encoded by TRBV5-4 joined to TRBJ2-5; TRBD2 is a possible D gene, resting on 6 matching bases. V loses 3 bases of germline sequence and J loses 4 bases, and the interval between the two ends is 13 bases. The germline V gene (reference sequence) yields SGHNT for CDR1 and YYREEE for CDR2. The CDR3 contains 14 residues, cysteine and phenylalanine counted. Only the CDR3 region is kept as DNA, spanning 42 bases read in frame from base 1.